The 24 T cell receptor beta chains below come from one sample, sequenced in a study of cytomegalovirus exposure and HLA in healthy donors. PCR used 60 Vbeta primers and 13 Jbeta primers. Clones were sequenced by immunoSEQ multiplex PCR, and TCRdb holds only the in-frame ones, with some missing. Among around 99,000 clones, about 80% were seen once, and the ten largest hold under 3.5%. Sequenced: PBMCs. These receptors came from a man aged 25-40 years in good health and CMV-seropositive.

CDR3 DNA sequence: TGTGCCAGCAGTGAACAGGCGGGGGCCGATACGCAGTATTTT. This sequence encodes CASSEQAGADTQYF. This chain connects TRBV6-1 to TRBJ2-3, with D perhaps matching TRBD2 (7 bases). CDR1 is MNHNS and CDR2 is SASEGT in the germline V gene. V was pared by 2 bases and J by 6 bases, with 12 bases between. The CDR3 totals 14 residues.

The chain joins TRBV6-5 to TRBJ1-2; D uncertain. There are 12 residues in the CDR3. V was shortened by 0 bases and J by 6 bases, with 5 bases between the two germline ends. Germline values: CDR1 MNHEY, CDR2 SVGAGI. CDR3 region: CASSYSRDGYTF. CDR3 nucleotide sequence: TGTGCCAGCAGTTACTCGCGGGATGGCTACACCTTC.

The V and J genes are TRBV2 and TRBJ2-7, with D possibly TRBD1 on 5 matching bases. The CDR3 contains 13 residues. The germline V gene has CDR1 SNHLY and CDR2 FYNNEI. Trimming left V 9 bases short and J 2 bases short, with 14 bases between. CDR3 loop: CASMDTITYEQYF. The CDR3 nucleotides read TGTGCCAGTATGGACACGATAACCTACGAGCAGTACTTC.

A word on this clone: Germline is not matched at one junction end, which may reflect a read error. CDR3: CASSQGQGLLPGANGLTF. For the CDR3, the DNA is TGTGCCAGCAGCCAGGGACAGGGATTATTACCTGGGGCCAACGGCCTGACTTTC. The chain couples TRBV11-3 to TRBJ2-6; 9 bases fit TRBD1. Germline assignment: CDR1 SGHNT and CDR2 YENEEA. The CDR3 is 18 amino acids.

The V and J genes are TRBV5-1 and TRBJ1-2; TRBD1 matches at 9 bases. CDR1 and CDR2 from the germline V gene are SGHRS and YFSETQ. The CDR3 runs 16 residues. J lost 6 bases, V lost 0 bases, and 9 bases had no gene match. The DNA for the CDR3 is TGCGCCAGCAGCTTGGCTCCGGACAGGGGACCTGATGGCTACACCTTC. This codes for CASSLAPDRGPDGYTF. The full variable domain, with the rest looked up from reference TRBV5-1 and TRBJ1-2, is KAGVTQTPRYLIKTRGQQVTLSCSPISGHRSVSWYQQTPGQGLQFLFEYFSETQRNKGNFPGRFSGRQFSNSRSEMNVSTLELGDSALYLCASSLAPDRGPDGYTFGSGTRLTVV.

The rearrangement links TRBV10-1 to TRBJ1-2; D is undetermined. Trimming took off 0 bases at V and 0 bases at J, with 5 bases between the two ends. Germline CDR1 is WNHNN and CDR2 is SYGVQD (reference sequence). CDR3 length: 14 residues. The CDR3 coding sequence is TGCGCCAGCAGTGAGTCTGTATCTAACTATGGCTACACCTTC. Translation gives CASSESVSNYGYTF.

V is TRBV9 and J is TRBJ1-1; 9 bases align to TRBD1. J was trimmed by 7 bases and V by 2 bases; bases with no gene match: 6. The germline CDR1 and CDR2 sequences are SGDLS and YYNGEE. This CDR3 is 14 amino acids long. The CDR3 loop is CASSVVDRGDEAFF. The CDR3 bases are TGTGCCAGCAGCGTGGTGGACAGGGGAGATGAAGCTTTCTTT.

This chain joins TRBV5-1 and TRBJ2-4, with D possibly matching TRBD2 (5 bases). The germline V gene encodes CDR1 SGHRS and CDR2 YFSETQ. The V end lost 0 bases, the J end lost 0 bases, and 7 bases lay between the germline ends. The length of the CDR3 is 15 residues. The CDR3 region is CASSLGGLAKNIQYF. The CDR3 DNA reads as TGCGCCAGCAGCTTGGGAGGGTTAGCCAAAAACATTCAGTACTTC.

The CDR3 sequence is CASGGQRFYEQYF. The CDR3 DNA reads as TGTGCCAGCGGCGGACAGAGGTTCTACGAGCAGTACTTC. The V gene is TRBV2, the J gene TRBJ2-7, with D possibly matching TRBD1 (6 bases). The germline V and J ends were trimmed by 8 bases and 3 bases, with 14 bases remaining between them. The CDR3 has 13 residues. Germline CDR1 SNHLY, CDR2 FYNNEI. The full variable domain, completed using reference TRBV2 and TRBJ2-7, is EPEVTQTPSHQVTQMGQEVILRCVPISNHLYFYWYRQILGQKVEFLVSFYNNEISEKSEIFDDQFSVERPDGSNFTLKIRSTKLEDSAMYFCASGGQRFYEQYFGPGTRLTVT.

The CDR3 loop is CASSLTGKSYGYTF. CDR3 coding DNA: TGTGCCAGCAGCTTGACAGGGAAGAGCTATGGCTACACCTTC. The chain combines TRBV11-2 with TRBJ1-2, with 7 bases that match TRBD1. The CDR3 length is 14 residues. V trimming: 3 bases; J trimming: 4 bases; junction bases outside the gene matches: 5. Germline CDR1 reads SGHAT; CDR2 reads FQNNGV.

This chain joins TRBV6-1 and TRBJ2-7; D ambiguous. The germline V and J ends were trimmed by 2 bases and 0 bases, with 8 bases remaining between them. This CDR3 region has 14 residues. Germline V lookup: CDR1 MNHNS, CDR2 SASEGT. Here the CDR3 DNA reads TGTGCCAGCAGTGAATTGGCGGACTCCTACGAGCAGTACTTC. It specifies CASSELADSYEQYF.

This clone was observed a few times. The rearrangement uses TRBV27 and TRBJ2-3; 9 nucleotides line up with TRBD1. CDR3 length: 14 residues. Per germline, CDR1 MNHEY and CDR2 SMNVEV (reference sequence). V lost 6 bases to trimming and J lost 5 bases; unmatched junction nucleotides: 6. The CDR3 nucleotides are TGTGCCAGCAGGCAGGACAGGGGTATAGATACGCAGTATTTT. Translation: CASRQDRGIDTQYF.

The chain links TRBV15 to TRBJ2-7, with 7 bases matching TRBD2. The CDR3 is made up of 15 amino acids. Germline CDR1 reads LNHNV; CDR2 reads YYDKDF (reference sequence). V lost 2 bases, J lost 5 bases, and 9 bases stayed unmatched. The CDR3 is CATSRSFRGGDEQYF. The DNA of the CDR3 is TGTGCCACCAGCAGATCTTTCCGGGGAGGGGACGAGCAGTACTTC.

The CDR3 protein is CASSPVAGRSQNIQYF. In DNA, the CDR3 is TGTGCCAGCTCACCAGTCGCCGGTAGGAGCCAGAACATTCAGTACTTC. J is TRBJ2-4 and V is TRBV18, with unresolved D. Trimming left V 2 bases short and J 7 bases short, with 18 bases between. The V gene's germline CDR1 is KGHSH and CDR2 LQKENI. This CDR3 region has 16 residues.

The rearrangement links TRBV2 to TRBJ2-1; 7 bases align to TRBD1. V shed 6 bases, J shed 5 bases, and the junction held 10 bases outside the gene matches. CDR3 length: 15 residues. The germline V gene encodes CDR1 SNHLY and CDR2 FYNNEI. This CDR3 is CASSVRGQQNNEQFF. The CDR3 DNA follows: TGTGCCAGCAGCGTTAGGGGACAGCAAAACAATGAGCAGTTCTTC.

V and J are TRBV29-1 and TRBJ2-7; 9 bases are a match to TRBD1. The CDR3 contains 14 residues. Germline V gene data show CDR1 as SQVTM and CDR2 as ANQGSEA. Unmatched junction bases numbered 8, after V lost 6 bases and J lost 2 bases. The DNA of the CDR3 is TGCAGCGTGGCCACAGGGGGCGCAGCCTACGAGCAGTACTTC. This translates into CSVATGGAAYEQYF.

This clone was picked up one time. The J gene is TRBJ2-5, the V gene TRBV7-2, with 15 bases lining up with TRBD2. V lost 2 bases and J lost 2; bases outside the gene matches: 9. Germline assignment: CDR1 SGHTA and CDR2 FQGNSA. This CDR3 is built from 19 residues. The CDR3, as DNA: TGTGCCAGCAGCTTAAGGGCTAGGACTAGCGGGGGGGTACAAGAGACCCAGTACTTC. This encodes CASSLRARTSGGVQETQYF.

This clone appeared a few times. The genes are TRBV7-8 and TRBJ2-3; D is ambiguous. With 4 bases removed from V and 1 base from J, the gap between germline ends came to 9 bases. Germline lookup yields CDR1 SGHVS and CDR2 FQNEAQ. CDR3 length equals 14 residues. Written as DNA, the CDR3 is TGTGCCAGCAGCTCTCACCGGGGCACAGATACGCAGTATTTT. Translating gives CASSSHRGTDTQYF.

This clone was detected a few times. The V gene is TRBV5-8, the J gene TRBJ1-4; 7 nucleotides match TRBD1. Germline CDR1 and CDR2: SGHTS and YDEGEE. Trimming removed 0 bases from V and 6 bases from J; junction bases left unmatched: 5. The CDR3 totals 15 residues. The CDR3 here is CASSLARGGYEKLFF. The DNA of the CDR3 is TGTGCCAGCAGCTTGGCCCGAGGGGGCTATGAAAAACTGTTTTTT.

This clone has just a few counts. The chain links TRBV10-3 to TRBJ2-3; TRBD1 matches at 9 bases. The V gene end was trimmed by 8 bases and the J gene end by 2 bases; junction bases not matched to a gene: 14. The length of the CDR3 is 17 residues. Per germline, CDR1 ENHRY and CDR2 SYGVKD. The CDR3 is CAIRDRDSNGITDTQYF. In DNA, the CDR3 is TGTGCCATCCGGGACAGGGATTCTAACGGGATCACAGATACGCAGTATTTT.

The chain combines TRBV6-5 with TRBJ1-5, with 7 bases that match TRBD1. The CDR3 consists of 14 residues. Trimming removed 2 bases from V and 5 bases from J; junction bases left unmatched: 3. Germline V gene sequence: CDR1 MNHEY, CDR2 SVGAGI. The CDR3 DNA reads TGTGCCAGCAGTTACAACAGGGGATATCAGCCCCAGCATTTT. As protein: CASSYNRGYQPQHF.

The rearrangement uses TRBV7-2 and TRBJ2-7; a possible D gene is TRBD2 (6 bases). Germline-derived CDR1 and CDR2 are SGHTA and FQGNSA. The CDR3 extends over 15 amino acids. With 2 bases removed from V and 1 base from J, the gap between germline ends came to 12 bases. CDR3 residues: CASSLPPGLSYEQYF. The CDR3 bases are TGTGCCAGCAGCTTACCCCCGGGACTGTCCTACGAGCAGTACTTC.

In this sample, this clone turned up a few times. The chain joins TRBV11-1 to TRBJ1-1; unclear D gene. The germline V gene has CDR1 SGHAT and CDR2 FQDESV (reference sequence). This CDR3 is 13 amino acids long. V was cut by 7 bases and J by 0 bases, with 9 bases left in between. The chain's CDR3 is CASTTGMNTEAFF. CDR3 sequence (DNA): TGTGCCAGCACCACCGGTATGAACACTGAAGCTTTCTTT.

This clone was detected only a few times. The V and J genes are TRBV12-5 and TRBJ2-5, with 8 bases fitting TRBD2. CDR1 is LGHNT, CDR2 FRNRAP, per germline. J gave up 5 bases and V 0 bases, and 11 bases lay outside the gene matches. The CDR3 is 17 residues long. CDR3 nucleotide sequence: TGTGCTAGTGGTTTGGTAGATGCCCTAGCGGGTGGCGAGACCCAGTACTTC. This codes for CASGLVDALAGGETQYF.